This T cell receptor (beta chain) was documented in a study of T-cell reconstitution after alpha-beta-depleted transplantation in children. Preparation of the TCRbeta library was carried out with unique molecular identifiers. TCRdb passed the PCR reads through MiXCR, listing each CDR3 protein once. The sample shows 120,000 or so distinct CDR3 sequences, 10% of them seen only once. This CDR3 has 14 residues. Trimming took off 2 bases at V and 3 bases at J, with 12 bases between the two ends. Germline-derived CDR1 and CDR2 are DFQATT and SNEGSKA (reference sequence). There are many counts of this clonotype.

This receptor was obtained from a human donor who donated a stem cell graft to a child with acute lymphoblastic leukemia. The V call is TRBV20-1, the J call TRBJ2-3; D ambiguous. This material consisted of PBMCs from the stem cell graft donor, taken from the stem cell graft. The CDR3: CSARRQPGTDTQYF. The CDR3 DNA reads TGCAGTGCTAGAAGGCAGCCCGGGACAGATACGCAGTATTTT.